A single sample gave rise to the 31 T cell receptor beta chains below, sequenced in a study of shared clonotypes between healthy human individuals. The assay was immunoSEQ multiplex PCR, and TCRdb's table has in-frame clones only and misses some. This table holds fewer than 400,000 clones, around 72% found once. The sequencing input was memory CD4+ T cells sorted from blood. Stated subset: CD45RA-negative fraction. The receptors derive from a man aged 25 to 40 in good health.

The table lists this clone with a few counts. V is TRBV5-4 and J is TRBJ2-3, with D perhaps matching TRBD1 (6 bases). V lost 0 bases, J lost 4 bases, and 12 bases lay in between. The CDR3 runs to 15 residues. Germline V gives CDR1 SGHNT, CDR2 YYREEE (reference sequence). CDR3 nucleotide sequence: TGTGCCAGCAGCTTGGGCACAGGGTCTCCAGATACGCAGTATTTT. It is translated as CASSLGTGSPDTQYF.

This clone was picked up many times. The CDR3 reads CASSPSGSSYNEQFF. CDR3 bases: TGTGCCAGCAGCCCTAGCGGGAGCTCCTACAATGAGCAGTTCTTC. The chain joins TRBV28 to TRBJ2-1, with 10 nucleotides matching TRBD2. This CDR3 comprises 15 residues. Germline CDR1 reads MDHEN; CDR2 reads SYDVKM. The junction had 2 bases not matched to a gene; V was cut back by 6 bases and J by 0 bases.

This clone was recorded only once. The chain uses TRBV18 and TRBJ2-5, with a weak D call TRBD2 (5 bases). This CDR3 comprises 14 residues. V was cut by 0 bases and J by 4 bases, with 9 bases left in between. CDR1 and CDR2 (germline): KGHSH, LQKENI. CDR3 in amino acids: CASSPPGERETQYF. The CDR3, as DNA: TGTGCCAGCTCACCACCGGGAGAACGAGAGACCCAGTACTTC.

The V gene is TRBV9, the J gene TRBJ2-7, with no clear D. CDR3 length: 13 amino acids. V lost 0 bases and J 7 bases, leaving 11 bases between the germline ends. The germline V gene encodes CDR1 SGDLS and CDR2 YYNGEE. The CDR3 loop is CASSVGLLGEQYF. The CDR3 coding sequence is TGTGCCAGCAGCGTAGGTCTCCTGGGGGAGCAGTACTTC.

This chain uses TRBV6-5 with TRBJ2-2; possibly TRBD1 or TRBD2 for D (5 bases each). Trimming took 6 bases from V and 4 from J, leaving 12 bases between them. This CDR3 is built from 14 residues. The germline V gene has CDR1 MNHEY and CDR2 SVGAGI. The chain's CDR3 is CASRGTPVTGELFF. CDR3 bases: TGTGCCAGCAGGGGGACCCCGGTCACCGGGGAGCTGTTTTTT.

A single count supports this clone. This sequence joins TRBV15 and TRBJ2-2, with no clear D. The germline V gene encodes CDR1 LNHNV and CDR2 YYDKDF (reference sequence). The CDR3 contains 14 residues. The V end was cut by 1 base, the J end by 7 bases, with 10 bases between. DNA for the CDR3: TGTGCCACCAGCAGAGTCGGATATAGCGGGGAGCTGTTTTTT. Protein product: CATSRVGYSGELFF.

In DNA form, the CDR3 reads TGCGCCAGCAGCTCTCACCTCAGGGGAGAGTATGGAAACATTCAGTACTTC. Amino acids: CASSSHLRGEYGNIQYF. This sequence joins TRBV10-1 and TRBJ2-4; D might be TRBD1 (6 bases). Trimming pared 6 bases from V and 6 bases from J, leaving 24 bases between. The CDR3 contains 17 residues. Germline V lookup: CDR1 WNHNN, CDR2 SYGVQD (reference sequence).

This clone was seen once. The genes are TRBV27 and TRBJ2-1; D call uncertain. This CDR3 contains 14 residues. V shed 6 bases and J shed 4 bases, with 13 bases lying between them. Germline-derived CDR1 and CDR2 are MNHEY and SMNVEV (reference sequence). The CDR3 reads CASSRGPGYNEQFF. CDR3 DNA sequence: TGTGCCAGCAGCCGCGGTCCGGGTTACAATGAGCAGTTCTTC.

The rearrangement uses TRBV9 and TRBJ1-4; 8 bases fit TRBD1. The CDR3 covers 15 residues. V shed 3 bases and J 2 bases; nucleotides not matched to a gene: 3. In germline, CDR1 is SGDLS, CDR2 YYNGEE. The DNA for the CDR3 is TGTGCCAGCAGCGCAAGACAGGGGACTAATGAAAAACTGTTTTTT. It specifies CASSARQGTNEKLFF.

The V call is TRBV2, the J call TRBJ2-2; 10 nucleotides line up with TRBD2. The ends lost 4 bases at V and 1 base at J; junction bases unmatched: 0. The CDR3 has 15 residues. Germline-derived CDR1 and CDR2 are SNHLY and FYNNEI. This CDR3 reads CASSVAGGNTGELFF. CDR3 nucleotide sequence: TGTGCCAGCAGTGTAGCGGGAGGGAACACCGGGGAGCTGTTTTTT. The full variable domain, rest sourced from reference TRBV2 and TRBJ2-2, is EPEVTQTPSHQVTQMGQEVILRCVPISNHLYFYWYRQILGQKVEFLVSFYNNEISEKSEIFDDQFSVERPDGSNFTLKIRSTKLEDSAMYFCASSVAGGNTGELFFGEGSRLTVL.

The table lists this clone with a few counts. The rearrangement links TRBV30 to TRBJ2-5; D unclear. The CDR3 extends over 12 amino acids. Germline CDR1 and CDR2: GTSNPN and SVGIG (reference sequence). Deletions cut 2 bases from V and 2 bases from J, with 6 bases between. The CDR3 loop is CAWSSDQETQYF. DNA for the CDR3: TGTGCCTGGAGTTCTGATCAAGAGACCCAGTACTTC. The complete variable domain, with remaining parts taken from reference TRBV30 and TRBJ2-5, reads SQTIHQWPATLVQPVGSPLSLECTVEGTSNPNLYWYRQAAGRGLQLLFYSVGIGQISSEVPQNLSASRPQDRQFILSSKKLLLSDSGFYLCAWSSDQETQYFGPGTRLLVL.

The V gene is TRBV30, the J gene TRBJ2-3, with 9 nucleotides matching TRBD2. Trimming removed 4 bases from V and 5 bases from J; junction bases left unmatched: 7. From germline, CDR1 is GTSNPN and CDR2 SVGIG (reference sequence). The CDR3 has 14 residues. DNA for the CDR3: TGTGCCTGGACTCGCGGGGGGGGGCTAGATACGCAGTATTTT. It encodes CAWTRGGGLDTQYF.

CDR3 residues: CASSTQGYGYTF. DNA of the CDR3: TGTGCCAGCAGCACCCAGGGTTATGGCTACACCTTC. The genes are TRBV7-2 and TRBJ1-2; D possibly corresponds to TRBD1 (5 bases). This CDR3 is 12 amino acids long. V lost 5 bases, J lost 5 bases, and 9 bases lay in between. CDR1 and CDR2 from the germline V gene are SGHTA and FQGNSA. The full variable domain, in which reference TRBV7-2 and TRBJ1-2 provide the parts outside the CDR3, is GAGVSQSPSNKVTEKGKDVELRCDPISGHTALYWYRQSLGQGLEFLIYFQGNSAPDKSGLPSDRFSAERTGGSVSTLTIQRTQQEDSAVYLCASSTQGYGYTFGSGTRLTVV.

This clone came up a few times. The rearrangement links TRBV2 to TRBJ2-4; TRBD1 agrees at 7 bases. Germline V CDR1 and CDR2: SNHLY, FYNNEI. This CDR3 is built from 16 residues. V dropped 7 bases and J dropped 0; count of bases not matched to a gene: 9. For the CDR3, the DNA is TGTGCCAGCAACCTTCGACAGGGATTAGCCAAAAACATTCAGTACTTC. This encodes CASNLRQGLAKNIQYF.

A single count supports this clone. The gene calls are TRBV7-2 and TRBJ2-2; D uncertain. V was trimmed by 0 bases and J by 5 bases, leaving 10 bases between them. Germline loops: CDR1 SGHTA, CDR2 FQGNSA. CDR3 length: 15 amino acids. The CDR3 loop reads CASSLALLGTGELFF. The CDR3 DNA reads TGTGCCAGCAGCTTAGCACTTCTAGGGACCGGGGAGCTGTTTTTT.

The chain couples TRBV7-9 to TRBJ2-6, with 7 bases aligning to TRBD1. This CDR3 region has 16 residues. V lost 6 bases, J lost 2 bases, and 7 bases stayed unmatched. The germline V gene has CDR1 SEHNR and CDR2 FQNEAQ (reference sequence). CDR3 loop: CASSRGLIAGANVLTF. In DNA, the CDR3 is TGTGCCAGCAGTAGGGGGCTAATTGCTGGGGCCAACGTCCTGACTTTC.

The V gene is TRBV5-5, the J gene TRBJ2-1; maybe TRBD1 (6 bases). Germline V gene sequence: CDR1 SGHKS, CDR2 YYEKEE (reference sequence). The CDR3 consists of 15 residues. Trimming left V 4 bases short and J 6 bases short, with 17 bases between. CDR3 in amino acids: CASSQPGQPGNEQFF. The CDR3 nucleotides are TGTGCCAGCAGCCAACCCGGACAGCCGGGCAATGAGCAGTTCTTC.

This clone came up once. The chain employs TRBV6-6 and TRBJ2-7; 12 bases map to TRBD2. CDR1 MNHNY and CDR2 SVGAGI come from the germline V gene (reference sequence). Germline trimming cut 8 bases from V and 5 bases from J; bases unmatched to any gene: 4. CDR3 length equals 13 residues. The CDR3 loop is CASGTSGFNEQYF. Here the CDR3 DNA reads TGTGCCAGCGGGACTAGCGGGTTCAACGAGCAGTACTTC.

The chain uses TRBV7-8 and TRBJ2-3; possible D gene TRBD1, 5 bases. V lost 2 bases and J lost 13, with 13 bases in between. Germline V lookup: CDR1 SGHVS, CDR2 FQNEAQ. This CDR3 has 12 residues. CDR3 nucleotides: TGTGCCAGCAGCTTAACACAGGCCTACAAGTATTTT. Amino acids: CASSLTQAYKYF. The full variable domain, completed using reference TRBV7-8 and TRBJ2-3, is GAGVSQSPRYKVAKRGQDVALRCDPISGHVSLFWYQQALGQGPEFLTYFQNEAQLDKSGLPSDRFFAERPEGSVSTLKIQRTQQEDSAVYLCASSLTQAYKYFGPGTRLTVL.

The chain is built from TRBV28 and TRBJ2-1; D ambiguous. V was clipped by 9 bases and J by 0 bases, with 6 bases between them. Looked up from germline, CDR1 is MDHEN and CDR2 is SYDVKM. The CDR3 is 12 residues long. The CDR3 region is CASFSSYNEQFF. CDR3 nucleotides: TGTGCCAGTTTCAGCTCCTACAATGAGCAGTTCTTC. Together with reference TRBV28 and TRBJ2-1, the CDR3 gives the full variable domain: DVKVTQSSRYLVKRTGEKVFLECVQDMDHENMFWYRQDPGLGLRLIYFSYDVKMKEKGDIPEGYSVSREKKERFSLILESASTNQTSMYLCASFSSYNEQFFGPGTRLTVL.

The chain is built from TRBV18 and TRBJ2-3, with 11 nucleotides matching TRBD2. After removal of 6 bases from V and 4 bases from J, the junction contained 6 bases not matched to a gene. The CDR3 has 15 amino acids. Germline V gene sequence: CDR1 KGHSH, CDR2 LQKENI. In DNA, the CDR3 is TGTGCCAGCTCGCTCAAGACTAGCGGGGCAGATACGCAGTATTTT. Its translation: CASSLKTSGADTQYF.

This clone was seen only a few times. This chain connects TRBV5-1 to TRBJ1-2; 7 bases agree with TRBD1. Germline CDR1 is SGHRS and CDR2 is YFSETQ. V shed 4 bases and J 4 bases; nucleotides not matched to a gene: 4. The CDR3 contains 13 residues. The CDR3 loop reads CASSDRVGYGYTF. As DNA, the CDR3 is TGCGCCAGCAGCGACAGGGTCGGCTATGGCTACACCTTC.

This chain uses TRBV4-1 with TRBJ1-2, with TRBD1 as a possible D gene (5 bases). V lost 1 base, J lost 5 bases, and 14 bases lay in between. This CDR3 has 15 amino acids. Germline CDR1 reads MGHRA; CDR2 reads YSYEKL. This CDR3 is CASSQGTLVLYGYTF. CDR3 DNA: TGCGCCAGCAGCCAAGGGACACTTGTACTATATGGCTACACCTTC.

The V gene is TRBV18, the J gene TRBJ2-3; 7 bases fit TRBD1. Germline V gives CDR1 KGHSH, CDR2 LQKENI. V dropped 8 bases and J dropped 6; count of bases not matched to a gene: 8. The CDR3 length is 13 residues. The CDR3 loop is CASRTGAGDTQYF. The CDR3 bases are TGTGCCAGCAGGACAGGTGCTGGGGATACGCAGTATTTT.

This clone was detected a few times. The chain links TRBV5-6 to TRBJ2-5; tentative D call: TRBD2 (6 bases). V dropped 4 bases and J dropped 5 bases, with 15 bases sitting between them. The CDR3 is 14 amino acids. CDR1 and CDR2 (germline): SGHDT, YYEEEE. In nucleotides, the CDR3 is TGTGCCAGCAGCGGAGGGACTCGGGGGGAGACCCAGTACTTC. Its protein product is CASSGGTRGETQYF.

V and J are TRBV9 and TRBJ2-3; D call uncertain. This CDR3 contains 15 residues. V lost 0 bases to trimming and J lost 0 bases, with 8 bases between them. Per the germline V gene, CDR1 is SGDLS and CDR2 is YYNGEE. DNA of the CDR3: TGTGCCAGCAGCGTAGCAGTGATTAGCACAGATACGCAGTATTTT. It specifies CASSVAVISTDTQYF.

The CDR3 DNA is TGTGCCAGCAGCGTAGGTCCGGACCCTTATAGCAATCAGCCCCAGCATTTT. Translated, it gives CASSVGPDPYSNQPQHF. The chain recombines TRBV9 with TRBJ1-5; no clear D. With 0 bases removed from V and 0 bases from J, the gap between germline ends came to 13 bases. The CDR3 sequence is 17 residues long. Germline loops: CDR1 SGDLS, CDR2 YYNGEE.

This rearrangement joins TRBV6-1 to TRBJ2-2; D gene unclear. This CDR3 has 14 residues. V was trimmed by 6 bases and J by 7 bases, leaving 15 bases between them. The V gene's germline CDR1 is MNHNS and CDR2 SASEGT. CDR3 amino acids: CASSPSSTGGELFF. DNA of the CDR3: TGTGCCAGCAGCCCCTCCAGCACCGGCGGGGAGCTGTTTTTT.

Only one count was recorded for this clone. V and J are TRBV29-1 and TRBJ2-5, with TRBD1 matching 8 bases. This CDR3 has 16 amino acids. Germline V lookup: CDR1 SQVTM, CDR2 ANQGSEA. V gave up 0 bases and J gave up 2 bases; unmatched junction bases: 8. CDR3 sequence: CSVEDPADRVQETQYF. In DNA, the CDR3 is TGCAGCGTTGAAGATCCAGCGGACAGGGTTCAAGAGACCCAGTACTTC.

This chain uses TRBV5-4 with TRBJ2-7; TRBD2 might be the D (6 bases). V lost 4 bases, J lost 7 bases, and 27 bases lay in between. Per the germline V gene, CDR1 is SGHNT and CDR2 is YYREEE (reference sequence). CDR3 size: 17 residues. CDR3 amino acids: CASSGRRLGDPGWEQYF. The CDR3 DNA reads as TGTGCCAGCAGCGGCCGGCGACTAGGTGATCCTGGTTGGGAGCAGTACTTC.

The rearrangement joins TRBV7-2 to TRBJ2-3; D not resolved. The length of the CDR3 is 13 residues. Germline CDR1 reads SGHTA; CDR2 reads FQGNSA. Trimming cost V 5 bases and J 5 bases, with 11 bases left between them. The CDR3 DNA reads TGTGCCAGCAGCCTCGGACGGTTAGATACGCAGTATTTT. Its translation is CASSLGRLDTQYF.